One sample yielded the 10 T cell receptor beta chains listed below, sequenced in a study of shared clonotypes between healthy human individuals. Repertoires were generated with immunoSEQ multiplex PCR, while TCRdb's copy carries only in-frame clones and drops some. This sample carries 500,000 to 550,000 clones, approximately 95% of them seen once, and the ten largest clones take about 0.06%. Material: naive CD4+ T cells sorted from blood. The subset is: CD45RA+ positively selected. Receptors originate from a woman in her 30s in good health.

The J gene is TRBJ2-7, the V gene TRBV28, with a possible D match to TRBD1 (5 bases). The CDR3 sequence is 14 residues long. Trimming shortened V by 7 bases and J by 4 bases, and 17 bases separated the two germline ends. Germline CDR1 reads MDHEN; CDR2 reads SYDVKM. Here the CDR3 DNA reads TGTGCCAGCACCATTCAGGGCAACGGGTACGAGCAGTACTTC. As protein: CASTIQGNGYEQYF.

The rearrangement links TRBV29-1 to TRBJ2-1; D remains ambiguous. The CDR3 loop spans 14 amino acids. V gave up 3 bases and J gave up 6 bases, with 15 bases separating them. Germline CDR1 SQVTM, CDR2 ANQGSEA. The chain's CDR3 is CSVEVGLHRNEQFF. The CDR3 DNA follows: TGCAGCGTTGAGGTGGGTCTTCATCGCAATGAGCAGTTCTTC.

This CDR3 is CATSRTTTADISGNTIYF. The CDR3 DNA reads TGTGCCACCAGCAGAACTACCACAGCGGACATCTCTGGAAACACCATATATTTT. The chain carries TRBV15 and TRBJ1-3; a weak D match, TRBD1 (5 bases). Germline CDR1 reads LNHNV; CDR2 reads YYDKDF (reference sequence). Trimming pared 2 bases from V and 0 bases from J, leaving 17 bases between. This CDR3 comprises 18 residues.

V gene TRBV5-4 combines with J gene TRBJ2-2; tentative D call: TRBD1 (5 bases). Trimming removed 2 bases from V and 1 base from J, with 9 bases in between. Germline assignment: CDR1 SGHNT and CDR2 YYREEE (reference sequence). The CDR3 totals 15 residues. In DNA form, the CDR3 reads TGTGCCAGCAGCTTTATGGGGCGGAACACCGGGGAGCTGTTTTTT. Protein: CASSFMGRNTGELFF. Full variable domain (missing parts from reference TRBV5-4 and TRBJ2-2): ETGVTQSPTHLIKTRGQQVTLRCSSQSGHNTVSWYQQALGQGPQFIFQYYREEENGRGNFPPRFSGLQFPNYSSELNVNALELDDSALYLCASSFMGRNTGELFFGEGSRLTVL.

The chain has TRBV27 and TRBJ2-4; D is ambiguous. Deletions cut 3 bases from V and 3 bases from J, with 3 bases between. This CDR3 contains 12 residues. The germline V gene has CDR1 MNHEY and CDR2 SMNVEV (reference sequence). This CDR3 reads CASSLDKNIQYF. The CDR3 DNA follows: TGTGCCAGCAGTTTGGACAAAAACATTCAGTACTTC.

This clone was counted once. The chain recombines TRBV6-5 with TRBJ1-4; D call uncertain. CDR1 MNHEY and CDR2 SVGAGI come from the germline V gene. With 5 bases removed from V and 1 base from J, the gap between germline ends came to 5 bases. There are 13 residues in the CDR3. The CDR3 DNA sequence: TGTGCCAGCAGTCCTAGAACTAATGAAAAACTGTTTTTT. Translating it yields CASSPRTNEKLFF.

The J gene is TRBJ2-7, the V gene TRBV6-1; TRBD1 matches at 7 bases. The CDR3 extends over 13 amino acids. With V trimmed by 5 bases and J by 8 bases, 9 bases remained unmatched. Looked up from germline, CDR1 is MNHNS and CDR2 is SASEGT. The CDR3: CASSPRDSWQQYF. DNA of the CDR3: TGTGCCAGCAGTCCTCGGGACAGTTGGCAGCAGTACTTC.

V gene TRBV2 combines with J gene TRBJ2-4; D not resolved. The CDR3 totals 11 residues. V was clipped by 8 bases and J by 9 bases, with 11 bases between them. The germline gives CDR1 SNHLY, CDR2 FYNNEI. CDR3 coding DNA: TGTGCCAGCTCGGTCCGGGCCATTCAGTACTTC. Translated, it gives CASSVRAIQYF.

The chain is built from TRBV19 and TRBJ1-3; maybe TRBD1 (6 bases). Germline lookup yields CDR1 LNHDA and CDR2 SQIVND (reference sequence). Between the trimmed V and J ends, which lost 7 bases and 3 bases, there was a span of 10 bases. This CDR3 contains 13 residues. The CDR3 coding sequence is TGTGCCAGTACAGGGACAATTGGAAACACCATATATTTT. It encodes CASTGTIGNTIYF.

For the CDR3, the DNA is TGTGCCAGCATCCCGGGACAGGGGGGCTCCGAGCAGTACTTC. This codes for CASIPGQGGSEQYF. The V gene is TRBV28, the J gene TRBJ2-5, with 11 bases matching TRBD1. The end of the DNA fits TRBJ2-7 better, so the J call may be wrong. In germline, CDR1 is MDHEN, CDR2 SYDVKM. This CDR3 is built from 14 residues.